The 29 T cell receptor beta chains below come from one sample, sequenced in a study of blood T cell repertoires in COVID-19. Only in-frame clones appear in the TCRdb table, and some are missing; sequencing was by immunoSEQ multiplex PCR. This table holds a few hundred thousand clones, roughly four fifths found once. Sequenced: peripheral blood. The receptors shown here come from a woman older than 75 with COVID-19, enrolled during active disease.

This chain joins TRBV5-4 and TRBJ2-2; 9 positions agree with TRBD2. The CDR3 is 15 residues long. Germline CDR1 reads SGHNT; CDR2 reads YYREEE (reference sequence). Losses at the gene ends were 0 bases for V and 5 bases for J; bases not matched to a gene: 2. The CDR3 DNA sequence: TGTGCCAGCAGCTTGGGGCTAGCGGGGACCGGGGAGCTGTTTTTT. Translation: CASSLGLAGTGELFF.

J is TRBJ2-3 and V is TRBV12-3 or TRBV12-4; a possible D gene is TRBD2 (5 bases). V was clipped by 4 bases and J by 4 bases, with 9 bases between them. This CDR3 is built from 13 residues. The CDR3 nucleotides read TGTGCCAGCAGTTCCCAGAGGGCAGATACGCAGTATTTT. Encoded protein: CASSSQRADTQYF.

The sample holds a few counts of this clone. This chain links TRBV10-1 with TRBJ1-1; D remains ambiguous. Germline V gives CDR1 WNHNN, CDR2 SYGVQD (reference sequence). The V gene lost 6 bases and the J gene lost 2 bases, with 4 bases spanning the gap. This CDR3 region has 11 residues. CDR3 residues: CASRRNTEAFF. CDR3 bases: TGCGCCAGCAGGCGTAACACTGAAGCTTTCTTT.

The rearrangement links TRBV11-1 to TRBJ2-5; tentatively, D is TRBD2 (6 bases). The length of the CDR3 is 16 residues. V gave up 5 bases and J gave up 1 base, with 17 bases separating them. Per the germline V gene, CDR1 is SGHAT and CDR2 is FQDESV (reference sequence). DNA for the CDR3: TGTGCCAGCAGCGACGGGTGGGGAGGCTTCCAAGAGACCCAGTACTTC. Its translation: CASSDGWGGFQETQYF.

This chain connects TRBV6-5 to TRBJ1-2, with D tentatively TRBD1 (5 bases). Deletions cut 6 bases from V and 8 bases from J, with 13 bases between. Germline CDR1 is MNHEY and CDR2 is SVGAGI. CDR3 length: 12 residues. In DNA, the CDR3 is TGTGCCAGCAGGGCGCCGGGGGGAGGCTACACCTTC. Amino acids: CASRAPGGGYTF.

This chain links TRBV15 with TRBJ2-5; 8 bases line up with TRBD1. The junction had 9 bases not matched to a gene; V was cut back by 5 bases and J by 7 bases. Germline V CDR1 and CDR2: LNHNV, YYDKDF (reference sequence). This CDR3 spans 14 amino acids. The CDR3 nucleotides read TGTGCCACCAGCTCAGGGGGCGGGGCACGGACCCAGTACTTC. Its translation is CATSSGGGARTQYF.

The V call is TRBV5-1, the J call TRBJ1-2; tentatively, D is TRBD1 (5 bases). Germline CDR1 and CDR2: SGHRS and YFSETQ. The V end lost 7 bases, the J end lost 3 bases, and 13 bases lay between the germline ends. This CDR3 spans 13 amino acids. CDR3 nucleotides: TGCGCCAGCCGACAGTCGGGGGACTATGGCTACACCTTC. Translation gives CASRQSGDYGYTF.

V gene TRBV15 combines with J gene TRBJ2-5; possible D gene TRBD2, 5 bases. The V gene's germline CDR1 is LNHNV and CDR2 YYDKDF (reference sequence). Trimming took 3 bases from V and 5 from J, leaving 16 bases between them. The CDR3 consists of 15 residues. The chain's CDR3 is CATSSAPSGSETQYF. The DNA for the CDR3 is TGTGCCACCAGCAGCGCCCCGTCGGGGTCCGAGACCCAGTACTTC.

This sequence joins TRBV3-1 (or the pseudogene TRBV3-2) and TRBJ2-7; D possibly corresponds to TRBD1 (5 bases). The CDR3 consists of 15 residues. V dropped 0 bases and J dropped 7 bases, with 16 bases sitting between them. Per the germline V gene, CDR1 is LGHDT and CDR2 is YNNKEL (reference sequence). The CDR3 protein is CASSQDIGAEREQYF. The DNA of the CDR3 is TGTGCCAGCAGCCAAGATATTGGGGCTGAGAGGGAGCAGTACTTC.

Points on this clone: This sample also contains other DNA sequences that code for the same CDR3. The genes are TRBV7-9 and TRBJ1-1; 8 positions match TRBD1. V trimming: 4 bases; J trimming: 0 bases; junction bases outside the gene matches: 4. Germline V gives CDR1 SEHNR, CDR2 FQNEAQ (reference sequence). CDR3 size: 15 residues. The CDR3 coding sequence is TGTGCCAGCAGCTCCAGACAGGGGATGAACACTGAAGCTTTCTTT. This codes for CASSSRQGMNTEAFF.

This chain connects TRBV4-2 to TRBJ2-5; 7 nucleotides match TRBD2. Germline V lookup: CDR1 LGHNA, CDR2 YNFKEQ. This CDR3 is built from 16 residues. With V trimmed by 0 bases and J by 5 bases, 9 bases remained unmatched. The CDR3 nucleotides read TGTGCCAGCAGCCAAGAGATGAGGGAGGGCCGGGAGACCCAGTACTTC. This translates into CASSQEMREGRETQYF.

Note on this clone: Other DNA sequences from this sample encode an identical CDR3 as well. This sequence joins TRBV7-8 and TRBJ2-7, with 10 positions matching TRBD2. V shed 4 bases and J 5 bases; nucleotides not matched to a gene: 5. The CDR3 covers 14 residues. Germline lookup yields CDR1 SGHVS and CDR2 FQNEAQ. The CDR3: CASSSGTSAHEQYF. The DNA of the CDR3 is TGTGCCAGCAGCTCCGGGACTAGCGCCCACGAGCAGTACTTC.

The count of this clone is one. The V and J genes are TRBV28 and TRBJ2-3, with 12 positions matching TRBD2. Germline V gene sequence: CDR1 MDHEN, CDR2 SYDVKM. Trimming at V came to 4 bases and at J to 10 bases, leaving 15 bases not matched to a gene. The CDR3 covers 17 residues. CDR3: CASSSSRTGTSGWAQYF. The CDR3 DNA is TGTGCCAGCAGTTCCTCCCGCACCGGGACTAGCGGGTGGGCGCAGTATTTT.

This chain connects TRBV19 to TRBJ1-1; D not resolved. Germline V gives CDR1 LNHDA, CDR2 SQIVND (reference sequence). This CDR3 is built from 14 residues. Trimming took off 8 bases at V and 5 bases at J, with 18 bases between the two ends. The CDR3 loop is CASADFPIATEAFF. For the CDR3, the DNA is TGTGCCAGTGCAGATTTTCCTATAGCTACTGAAGCTTTCTTT.

The V call is TRBV27, the J call TRBJ2-2; D is uncertain. CDR3 length: 15 amino acids. Germline-derived CDR1 and CDR2 are MNHEY and SMNVEV (reference sequence). Trimming removed 4 bases from V and 0 bases from J, with 9 bases in between. CDR3 in DNA: TGTGCCAGCAGTTGGCAGGTCGCGAACACCGGGGAGCTGTTTTTT. Protein sequence: CASSWQVANTGELFF.

V usage is TRBV3-1 (or the pseudogene TRBV3-2) and J usage is TRBJ2-1; no definite D call. Trimming took off 1 base at V and 8 bases at J, with 6 bases between the two ends. Germline V lookup: CDR1 LGHDT, CDR2 YNNKEL (reference sequence). The CDR3 covers 12 residues. The CDR3 is CASSQVPDEQFF. In DNA form, the CDR3 reads TGTGCCAGCAGCCAAGTCCCCGATGAGCAGTTCTTC.

The chain has TRBV7-9 and TRBJ2-1; a possible D gene is TRBD1 (5 bases). The V end lost 5 bases, the J end lost 5 bases, and 10 bases lay between the germline ends. The germline gives CDR1 SEHNR, CDR2 FQNEAQ (reference sequence). The CDR3 runs to 13 residues. CDR3 DNA sequence: TGTGCCAGCAGCCCTCAGGGAAACAATGAGCAGTTCTTC. Translation: CASSPQGNNEQFF.

The genes are TRBV29-1 and TRBJ2-7; 9 bases are shared with TRBD1. CDR3 length: 11 residues. Germline-derived CDR1 and CDR2 are SQVTM and ANQGSEA. V shed 6 bases, J shed 6 bases, and the junction held 3 bases outside the gene matches. CDR3 DNA: TGCAGCGTAGAGGACAGGGGCGAGCAGTACTTC. It codes for CSVEDRGEQYF.

The chain uses TRBV14 and TRBJ2-7; TRBD2 matches 7 bases. Germline trimming cut 4 bases from V and 0 bases from J; bases unmatched to any gene: 6. Germline assignment: CDR1 SGHDN and CDR2 FVKESK. CDR3 length: 15 amino acids. CDR3 amino acids: CASSLGLPSSYEQYF. CDR3 in DNA: TGTGCCAGCAGCCTGGGACTACCAAGCTCCTACGAGCAGTACTTC.

The CDR3 sequence is CASRPRGNYGYTF. In DNA, the CDR3 is TGTGCCAGCAGACCTCGGGGGAACTATGGCTACACCTTC. This sequence joins TRBV28 and TRBJ1-2; D possibly corresponds to TRBD1 (5 bases). V was clipped by 6 bases and J by 2 bases, with 10 bases between them. The germline V gene encodes CDR1 MDHEN and CDR2 SYDVKM. The CDR3 has 13 amino acids.

V and J are TRBV5-1 and TRBJ1-4, with D possibly being TRBD1 (6 bases). With 4 bases removed from V and 4 bases from J, the gap between germline ends came to 14 bases. Germline loops: CDR1 SGHRS, CDR2 YFSETQ. The CDR3 totals 15 residues. The CDR3 protein is CASSPPGGLNEKLFF. The CDR3 DNA reads as TGCGCCAGCAGCCCCCCGGGGGGCCTTAATGAAAAACTGTTTTTT. Complete variable domain (other parts from reference TRBV5-1 and TRBJ1-4): KAGVTQTPRYLIKTRGQQVTLSCSPISGHRSVSWYQQTPGQGLQFLFEYFSETQRNKGNFPGRFSGRQFSNSRSEMNVSTLELGDSALYLCASSPPGGLNEKLFFGSGTQLSVL.

This clone has a handful of counts. The chain is built from TRBV28 and TRBJ1-2; TRBD1 matches 7 bases. V shed 3 bases and J 4 bases; nucleotides not matched to a gene: 14. The CDR3 has 17 residues. From germline, CDR1 is MDHEN and CDR2 SYDVKM. The CDR3, as DNA: TGTGCCAGCAGTTTTCCCCGAGGGACAGCTACTGCCTATGGCTACACCTTC. Protein product: CASSFPRGTATAYGYTF.

This chain uses TRBV24-1 with TRBJ2-3, with 9 bases identical to TRBD2. The CDR3 consists of 17 residues. CDR1 and CDR2 (germline): KGHDR, SFDVKD. The J segment lost 4 bases and the V segment lost 2 bases, leaving 9 bases of the junction unmatched. This chain's CDR3 is CATSDSSPGLAPDTQYF. The CDR3 nucleotides read TGTGCCACCAGTGATTCGTCGCCGGGACTAGCCCCAGATACGCAGTATTTT.

The chain is built from TRBV11-2 and TRBJ1-1; 8 nucleotides agree with TRBD1. In germline, CDR1 is SGHAT, CDR2 FQNNGV. The CDR3 runs to 15 residues. The J segment lost 4 bases and the V segment lost 3 bases, leaving 7 bases of the junction unmatched. CDR3 DNA sequence: TGTGCCAGCAGCTTCAACGTCGGACAGGGCACTGAAGCTTTCTTT. Its protein is CASSFNVGQGTEAFF.

Details on this clone: The same CDR3 can be traced to other DNA sequences in this sample. The rearrangement links TRBV5-1 to TRBJ1-2; maybe TRBD1 (5 bases). This CDR3 spans 12 amino acids. From germline, CDR1 is SGHRS and CDR2 YFSETQ. Trimming shortened V by 5 bases and J by 4 bases, and 9 bases separated the two germline ends. CDR3 in amino acids: CASSPDSYGYTF. The CDR3 DNA reads as TGCGCCAGCAGTCCCGACAGCTATGGCTACACCTTC.

This clone came up once. V gene TRBV2 combines with J gene TRBJ2-5, with TRBD1 as a possible D gene (6 bases). This CDR3 is built from 12 residues. Deletions cut 5 bases from V and 5 bases from J, with 9 bases between. Germline V gene data show CDR1 as SNHLY and CDR2 as FYNNEI. CDR3 DNA sequence: TGTGCCAGCAGTCGCGACAGGGAGACCCAGTACTTC. It encodes CASSRDRETQYF. Together with reference TRBV2 and TRBJ2-5, the CDR3 gives the full variable domain: EPEVTQTPSHQVTQMGQEVILRCVPISNHLYFYWYRQILGQKVEFLVSFYNNEISEKSEIFDDQFSVERPDGSNFTLKIRSTKLEDSAMYFCASSRDRETQYFGPGTRLLVL.

There are a few counts of this clone. J is TRBJ1-4 and V is TRBV6-5; TRBD1 might be the D (5 bases). Germline values: CDR1 MNHEY, CDR2 SVGAGI. This CDR3 is built from 14 residues. Trimming stripped 7 bases from V and 8 bases from J, with 17 bases between. The CDR3 is CASIQYRSGEKLFF. CDR3 nucleotides: TGTGCCAGCATACAGTATCGATCAGGGGAAAAACTGTTTTTT.

This clone has just one count. The rearrangement joins TRBV14 to TRBJ1-6, with 9 nucleotides matching TRBD1. Looked up from germline, CDR1 is SGHDN and CDR2 is FVKESK. The CDR3 is 15 residues long. Trimming removed 6 bases from V and 4 bases from J; junction bases left unmatched: 4. Here the CDR3 reads CASRGQGLYNSPLHF. The CDR3 DNA follows: TGTGCCAGCAGAGGACAGGGGCTTTATAATTCACCCCTCCACTTT.

The rearrangement joins TRBV28 to TRBJ1-5; TRBD1 agrees at 7 bases. V lost 6 bases to trimming and J lost 0 bases; unmatched junction nucleotides: 8. Germline CDR1 reads MDHEN; CDR2 reads SYDVKM. The CDR3 covers 16 residues. The CDR3 protein is CASRTRRGLSNQPQHF. The CDR3, as DNA: TGTGCCAGCAGGACAAGGAGGGGGCTTAGCAATCAGCCCCAGCATTTT.